Below are 2 T cell receptor beta chains sequenced from a single sample in a study of beta chain features in type 1 diabetes. Sequenced material consisted of expressed TCRB transcripts (all of the isolated RNA was reverse transcribed). Using immunoSEQ multiplex PCR, the repertoire was profiled, and TCRdb retains in-frame clones only, with some absent. The data contain just over 150,000 clones, over 8.5% of them singletons. Sample: central memory CD4+ T cells from blood. Source of these receptors: a man younger than 35 in good health.

The V call is TRBV10-3, the J call TRBJ2-6; D is possibly TRBD1 or TRBD2 (6 bases each). CDR3 length equals 16 residues. V gave up 6 bases and J gave up 1 base, with 13 bases separating them. CDR1 is ENHRY, CDR2 SYGVKD, per germline. For the CDR3, the DNA is TGTGCCATCAGGGACAAGGGGGGATCTGGGGCCAACGTCCTGACTTTC. Translated: CAIRDKGGSGANVLTF.

This chain uses TRBV14 with TRBJ1-2, with TRBD1 as a possible D gene (6 bases). The germline V and J ends were trimmed by 0 bases and 10 bases, with 18 bases remaining between them. This CDR3 has 15 amino acids. Germline V gene sequence: CDR1 SGHDN, CDR2 FVKESK. The DNA for the CDR3 is TGTGCCAGCAGCCAAGAAGGGCAGGGGCCACCCAACTACACCTTC. It translates to CASSQEGQGPPNYTF.